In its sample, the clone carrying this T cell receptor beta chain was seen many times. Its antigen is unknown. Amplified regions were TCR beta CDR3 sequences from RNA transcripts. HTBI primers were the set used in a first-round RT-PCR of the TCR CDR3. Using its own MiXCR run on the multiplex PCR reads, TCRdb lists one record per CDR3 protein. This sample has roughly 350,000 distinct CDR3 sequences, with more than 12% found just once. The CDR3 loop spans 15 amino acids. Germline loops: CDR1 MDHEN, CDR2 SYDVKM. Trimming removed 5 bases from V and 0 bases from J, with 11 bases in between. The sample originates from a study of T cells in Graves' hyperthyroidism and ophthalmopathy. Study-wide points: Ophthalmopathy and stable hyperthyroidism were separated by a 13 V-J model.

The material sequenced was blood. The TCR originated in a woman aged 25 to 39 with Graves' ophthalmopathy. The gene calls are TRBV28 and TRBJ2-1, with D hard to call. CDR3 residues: CASSLTQSSYNEQFF. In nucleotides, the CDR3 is TGTGCCAGCAGTCTGACGCAGAGCTCCTACAATGAGCAGTTCTTC.